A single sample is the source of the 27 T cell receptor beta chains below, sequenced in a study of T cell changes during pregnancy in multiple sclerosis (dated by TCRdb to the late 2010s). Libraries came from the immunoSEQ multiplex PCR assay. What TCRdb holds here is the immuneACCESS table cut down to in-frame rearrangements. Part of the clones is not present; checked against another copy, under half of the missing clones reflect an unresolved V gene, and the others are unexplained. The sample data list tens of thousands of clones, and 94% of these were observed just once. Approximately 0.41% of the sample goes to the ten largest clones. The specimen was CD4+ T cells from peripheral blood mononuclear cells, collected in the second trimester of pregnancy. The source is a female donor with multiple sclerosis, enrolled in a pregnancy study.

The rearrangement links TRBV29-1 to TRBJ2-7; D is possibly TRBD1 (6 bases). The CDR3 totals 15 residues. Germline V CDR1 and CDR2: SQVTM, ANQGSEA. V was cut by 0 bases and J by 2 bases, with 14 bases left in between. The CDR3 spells CSVEDRDRSPYEQYF. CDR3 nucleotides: TGCAGCGTTGAAGATCGCGACAGGTCGCCCTACGAGCAGTACTTC.

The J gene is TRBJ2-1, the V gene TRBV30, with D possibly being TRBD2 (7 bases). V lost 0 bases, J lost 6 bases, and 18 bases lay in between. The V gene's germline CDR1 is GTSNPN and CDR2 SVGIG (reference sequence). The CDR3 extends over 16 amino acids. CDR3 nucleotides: TGTGCCTGGAGTGTAGGGGGGGGACATCGCCCCAATGAGCAGTTCTTC. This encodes CAWSVGGGHRPNEQFF.

The CDR3 nucleotides read TGTGCCAGCAGCCCTAGGGTAAAAGCGGGGAGCTCCTACAATGAGCAGTTCTTC. Translating gives CASSPRVKAGSSYNEQFF. This chain uses TRBV7-9 with TRBJ2-1; 7 positions agree with TRBD2. Trimming removed 5 bases from V and 0 bases from J; junction bases left unmatched: 13. This CDR3 is built from 18 residues. Germline CDR1 and CDR2: SEHNR and FQNEAQ (reference sequence).

The CDR3 here is CASTPGQLNYGYTF. The CDR3 bases are TGTGCCAGTACCCCGGGACAACTAAACTATGGCTACACCTTC. The V and J genes are TRBV11-2 and TRBJ1-2, with a weak D call TRBD1 (6 bases). The CDR3 extends over 14 amino acids. Germline CDR1 reads SGHAT; CDR2 reads FQNNGV. Trimming took off 9 bases at V and 2 bases at J, with 16 bases between the two ends.

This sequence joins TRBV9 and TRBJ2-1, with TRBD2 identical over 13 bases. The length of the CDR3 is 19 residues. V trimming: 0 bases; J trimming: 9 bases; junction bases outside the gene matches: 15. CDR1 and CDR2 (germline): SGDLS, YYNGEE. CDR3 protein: CASSVGGGLGLAGASEQFF. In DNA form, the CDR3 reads TGTGCCAGCAGCGTAGGGGGGGGGCTCGGACTAGCGGGAGCAAGTGAGCAGTTCTTC. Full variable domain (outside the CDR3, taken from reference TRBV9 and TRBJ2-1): DSGVTQTPKHLITATGQRVTLRCSPRSGDLSVYWYQQSLDQGLQFLIQYYNGEERAKGNILERFSAQQFPDLHSELNLSSLELGDSALYFCASSVGGGLGLAGASEQFFGPGTRLTVL.

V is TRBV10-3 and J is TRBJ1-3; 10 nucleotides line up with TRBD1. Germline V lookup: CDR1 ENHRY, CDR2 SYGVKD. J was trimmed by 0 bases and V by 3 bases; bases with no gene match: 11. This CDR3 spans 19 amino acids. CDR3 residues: CAISDSRQGAIISGNTIYF. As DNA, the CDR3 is TGTGCCATCAGTGACTCAAGACAGGGGGCGATCATCTCTGGAAACACCATATATTTT.

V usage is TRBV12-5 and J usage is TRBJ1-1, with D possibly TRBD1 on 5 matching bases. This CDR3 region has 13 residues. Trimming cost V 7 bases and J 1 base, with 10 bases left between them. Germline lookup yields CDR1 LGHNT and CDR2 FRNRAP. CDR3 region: CASALDRNTEAFF. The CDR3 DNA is TGTGCTAGTGCCCTTGACAGGAACACTGAAGCTTTCTTT.

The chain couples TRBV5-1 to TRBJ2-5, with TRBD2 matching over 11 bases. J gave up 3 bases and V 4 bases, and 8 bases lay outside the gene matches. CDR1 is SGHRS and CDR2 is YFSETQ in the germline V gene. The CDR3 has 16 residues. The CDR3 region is CASSLFQTSGKETQYF. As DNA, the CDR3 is TGCGCCAGCAGCCTTTTTCAGACTAGCGGGAAAGAGACCCAGTACTTC.

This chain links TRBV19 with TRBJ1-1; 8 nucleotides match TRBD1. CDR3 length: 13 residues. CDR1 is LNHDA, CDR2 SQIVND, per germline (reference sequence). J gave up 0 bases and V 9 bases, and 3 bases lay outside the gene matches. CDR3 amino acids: CASKTGVNTEAFF. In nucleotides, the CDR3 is TGTGCCAGCAAGACAGGGGTGAACACTGAAGCTTTCTTT.

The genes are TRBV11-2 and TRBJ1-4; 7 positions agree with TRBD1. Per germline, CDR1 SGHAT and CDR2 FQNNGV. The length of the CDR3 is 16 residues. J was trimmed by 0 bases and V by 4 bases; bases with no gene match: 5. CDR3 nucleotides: TGTGCCAGCAGCTCGGGACAGCCAACAACTAATGAAAAACTGTTTTTT. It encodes CASSSGQPTTNEKLFF.

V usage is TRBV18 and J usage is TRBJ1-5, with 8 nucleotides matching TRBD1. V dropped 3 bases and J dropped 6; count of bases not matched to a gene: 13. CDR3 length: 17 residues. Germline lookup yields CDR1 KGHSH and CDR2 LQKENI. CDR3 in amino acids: CASSPLAKDRVGQPQHF. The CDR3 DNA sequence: TGTGCCAGCTCACCCCTAGCCAAGGACAGGGTTGGTCAGCCCCAGCATTTT.

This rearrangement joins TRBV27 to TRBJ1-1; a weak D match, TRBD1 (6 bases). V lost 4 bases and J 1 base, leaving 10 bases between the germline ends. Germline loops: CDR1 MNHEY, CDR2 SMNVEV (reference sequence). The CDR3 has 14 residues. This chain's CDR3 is CASSSRGRNTEAFF. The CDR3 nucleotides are TGTGCCAGCAGTTCAAGGGGGAGGAACACTGAAGCTTTCTTT.

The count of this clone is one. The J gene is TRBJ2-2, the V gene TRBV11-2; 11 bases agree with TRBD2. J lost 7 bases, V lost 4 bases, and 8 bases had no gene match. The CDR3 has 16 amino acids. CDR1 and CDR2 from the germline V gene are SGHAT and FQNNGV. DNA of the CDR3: TGTGCCAGCAGCTCCCATAGCGGGGGGGCCGGCGGGGAGCTGTTTTTT. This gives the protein CASSSHSGGAGGELFF.

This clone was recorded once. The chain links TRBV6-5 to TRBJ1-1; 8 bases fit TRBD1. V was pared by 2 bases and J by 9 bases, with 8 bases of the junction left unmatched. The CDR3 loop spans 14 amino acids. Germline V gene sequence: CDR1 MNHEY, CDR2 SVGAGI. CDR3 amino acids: CASSYGDSGGKAFF. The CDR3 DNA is TGTGCCAGCAGTTACGGAGACTCAGGGGGCAAAGCTTTCTTT.

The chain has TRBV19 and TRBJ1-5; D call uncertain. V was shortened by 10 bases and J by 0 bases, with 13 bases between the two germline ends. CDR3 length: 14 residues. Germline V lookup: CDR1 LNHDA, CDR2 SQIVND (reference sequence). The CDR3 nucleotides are TGTGCCACCGGTCGGGAATATAGCAATCAGCCCCAGCATTTT. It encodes CATGREYSNQPQHF.

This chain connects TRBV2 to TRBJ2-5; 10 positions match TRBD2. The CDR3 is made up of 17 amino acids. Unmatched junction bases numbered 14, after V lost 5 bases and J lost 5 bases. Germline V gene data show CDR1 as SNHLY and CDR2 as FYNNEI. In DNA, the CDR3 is TGTGCCAGCAGTCGGGCTAGCGGGGGAGGTCGGCGGGAGACCCAGTACTTC. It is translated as CASSRASGGGRRETQYF.

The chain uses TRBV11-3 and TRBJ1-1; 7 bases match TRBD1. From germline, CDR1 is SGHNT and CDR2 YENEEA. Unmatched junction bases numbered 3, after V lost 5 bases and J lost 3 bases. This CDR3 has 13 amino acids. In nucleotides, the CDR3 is TGTGCCAGCAGCCGTGACAGGGACACTGAAGCTTTCTTT. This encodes CASSRDRDTEAFF.

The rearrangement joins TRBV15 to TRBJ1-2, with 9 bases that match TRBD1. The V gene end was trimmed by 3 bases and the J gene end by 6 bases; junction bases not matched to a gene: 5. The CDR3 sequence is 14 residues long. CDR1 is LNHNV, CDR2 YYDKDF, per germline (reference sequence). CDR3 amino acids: CATSRRDREDGYTF. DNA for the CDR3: TGTGCCACCAGCAGGCGGGACAGGGAAGATGGCTACACCTTC.

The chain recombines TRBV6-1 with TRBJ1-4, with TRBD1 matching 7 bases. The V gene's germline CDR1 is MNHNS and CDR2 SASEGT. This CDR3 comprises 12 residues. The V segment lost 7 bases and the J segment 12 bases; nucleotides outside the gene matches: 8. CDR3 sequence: CASTPDRRELFF. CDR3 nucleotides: TGTGCCAGCACCCCGGACAGGCGGGAACTGTTTTTT.

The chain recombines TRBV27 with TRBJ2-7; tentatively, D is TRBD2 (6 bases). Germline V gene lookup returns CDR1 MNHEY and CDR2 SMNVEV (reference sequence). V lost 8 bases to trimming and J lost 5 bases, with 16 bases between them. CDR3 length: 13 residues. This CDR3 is CASGLLTRNEQYF. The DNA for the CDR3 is TGTGCCAGCGGGTTACTGACTAGGAACGAGCAGTACTTC.

CDR3 sequence (DNA): TGTGCCAGCAGCTTGGGACAACCACCCTACGAGCAGTACTTC. This codes for CASSLGQPPYEQYF. The rearrangement uses TRBV7-9 and TRBJ2-7, with TRBD1 as a possible D gene (6 bases). Germline V gene data show CDR1 as SEHNR and CDR2 as FQNEAQ (reference sequence). V shed 3 bases and J shed 2 bases, with 11 bases lying between them. This CDR3 region has 14 residues. Drawing the rest from reference TRBV7-9 and TRBJ2-7, the complete variable domain is DTGVSQNPRHKITKRGQNVTFRCDPISEHNRLYWYRQTLGQGPEFLTYFQNEAQLEKSRLLSDRFSAERPKGSFSTLEIQRTEQGDSAMYLCASSLGQPPYEQYFGPGTRLTVT.

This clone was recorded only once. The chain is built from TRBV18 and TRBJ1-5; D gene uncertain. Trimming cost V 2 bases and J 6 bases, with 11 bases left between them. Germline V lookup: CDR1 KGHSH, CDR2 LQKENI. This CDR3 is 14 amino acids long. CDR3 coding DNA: TGTGCCAGCTCACCAACGATGAGTGGTCAGCCCCAGCATTTT. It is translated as CASSPTMSGQPQHF.

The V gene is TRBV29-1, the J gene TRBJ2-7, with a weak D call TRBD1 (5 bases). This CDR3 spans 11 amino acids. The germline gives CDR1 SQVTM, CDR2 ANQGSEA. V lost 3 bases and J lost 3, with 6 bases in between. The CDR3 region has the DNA TGCAGCGTTGACGACAGCTACGAGCAGTACTTC. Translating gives CSVDDSYEQYF.

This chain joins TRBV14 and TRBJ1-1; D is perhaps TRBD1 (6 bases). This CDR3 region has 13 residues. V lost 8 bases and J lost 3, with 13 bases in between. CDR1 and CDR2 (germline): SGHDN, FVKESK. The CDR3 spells CASRQQGHTEAFF. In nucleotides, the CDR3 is TGTGCCAGCCGGCAGCAGGGGCACACTGAAGCTTTCTTT.

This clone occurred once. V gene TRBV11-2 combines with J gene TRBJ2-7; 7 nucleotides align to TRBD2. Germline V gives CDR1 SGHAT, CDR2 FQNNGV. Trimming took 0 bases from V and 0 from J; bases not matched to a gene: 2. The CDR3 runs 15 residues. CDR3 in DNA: TGTGCCAGCAGCTTAGATCGCGGGAGCTCCTACGAGCAGTACTTC. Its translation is CASSLDRGSSYEQYF.

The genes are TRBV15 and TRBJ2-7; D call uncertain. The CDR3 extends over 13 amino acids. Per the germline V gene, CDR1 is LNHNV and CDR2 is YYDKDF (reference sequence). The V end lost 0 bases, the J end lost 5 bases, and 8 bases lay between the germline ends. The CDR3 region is CATSRDLVHEQYF. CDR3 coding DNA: TGTGCCACCAGCAGAGATTTAGTCCACGAGCAGTACTTC. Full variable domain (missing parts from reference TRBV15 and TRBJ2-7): DAMVIQNPRYQVTQFGKPVTLSCSQTLNHNVMYWYQQKSSQAPKLLFHYYDKDFNNEADTPDNFQSRRPNTSFCFLDIRSPGLGDTAMYLCATSRDLVHEQYFGPGTRLTVT.

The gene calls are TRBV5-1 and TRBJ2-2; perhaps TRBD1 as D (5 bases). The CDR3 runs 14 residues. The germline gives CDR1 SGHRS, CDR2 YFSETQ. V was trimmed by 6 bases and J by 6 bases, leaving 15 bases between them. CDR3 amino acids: CASNQRGQAGELFF. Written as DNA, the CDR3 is TGCGCCAGCAACCAAAGGGGCCAGGCCGGGGAGCTGTTTTTT.